The 16 T cell receptor beta chains below were found in one sample sequenced in a study of blood T cell repertoires in COVID-19. Sequencing used immunoSEQ multiplex PCR; TCRdb keeps in-frame clones, though not all of them. The sample has around 200,000 clones, around 85% seen once; the top ten hold 15% to 20%. Sequencing used peripheral blood. Receptors originate from a person aged 70 to 85 with COVID-19, enrolled during active disease.

In nucleotides, the CDR3 is TGTGCCTGGGGCTTCGGGACTAGCGGGACCGGGGAGCTGTTTTTT. Translated: CAWGFGTSGTGELFF. The chain employs TRBV30 and TRBJ2-2; 12 bases match TRBD2. CDR1 and CDR2 (germline): GTSNPN, SVGIG (reference sequence). This CDR3 spans 15 amino acids. V trimming: 5 bases; J trimming: 5 bases; junction bases outside the gene matches: 6.

The chain employs TRBV24-1 and TRBJ2-3; 10 bases are shared with TRBD1. This CDR3 spans 16 amino acids. Germline lookup yields CDR1 KGHDR and CDR2 SFDVKD. V shed 4 bases and J 4 bases; nucleotides not matched to a gene: 7. The CDR3 DNA reads as TGTGCCACCAGTGACCCGGGACAGGGGAGCGCAGATACGCAGTATTTT. It translates to CATSDPGQGSADTQYF.

The chain uses TRBV27 and TRBJ2-3, with 9 bases fitting TRBD2. The junction had 5 bases not matched to a gene; V was cut back by 4 bases and J by 0 bases. Germline V gene lookup returns CDR1 MNHEY and CDR2 SMNVEV (reference sequence). The CDR3 is made up of 16 amino acids. The CDR3 reads CASSSRLADSTDTQYF. The DNA of the CDR3 is TGTGCCAGCAGTTCAAGACTAGCGGATAGCACAGATACGCAGTATTTT.

This clone was counted between two and nine times. The chain uses TRBV9 and TRBJ2-7; D gene unclear. The CDR3 loop spans 15 amino acids. From germline, CDR1 is SGDLS and CDR2 YYNGEE. V was pared by 0 bases and J by 1 base, with 11 bases between. The CDR3 sequence is CASSVDRGRSYEQYF. The CDR3 bases are TGTGCCAGCAGCGTAGATCGCGGCAGATCCTACGAGCAGTACTTC.

The gene calls are TRBV29-1 and TRBJ1-5; a possible D gene is TRBD1 (5 bases). Germline CDR1 SQVTM, CDR2 ANQGSEA. Trimming left V 0 bases short and J 14 bases short, with 11 bases between. The CDR3 length is 11 residues. This CDR3 reads CSVEEGQTKHF. In DNA form, the CDR3 reads TGCAGCGTTGAAGAAGGACAAACTAAGCATTTT.

This clone has only a few counts. The chain uses TRBV19 and TRBJ1-5; no definite D call. The V gene's germline CDR1 is LNHDA and CDR2 SQIVND (reference sequence). V lost 4 bases to trimming and J lost 5 bases, with 15 bases between them. This CDR3 comprises 15 residues. The chain's CDR3 is CASSNSIFGDQPQHF. For the CDR3, the DNA is TGTGCCAGTAGTAACTCGATATTCGGTGATCAGCCCCAGCATTTT.

The rearrangement uses TRBV6-5 and TRBJ2-2, with D possibly matching TRBD2 (5 bases). Germline CDR1 reads MNHEY; CDR2 reads SVGAGI. The ends were cut back, 7 bases at V and 2 bases at J, with 11 bases in the middle. The CDR3 covers 14 residues. The DNA of the CDR3 is TGTGCCAGCACGGACTGGGGAAACACCGGGGAGCTGTTTTTT. It yields the protein CASTDWGNTGELFF.

This clone was seen once. The rearrangement links TRBV7-8 to TRBJ1-6, with TRBD1 matching over 8 bases. Germline V gene sequence: CDR1 SGHVS, CDR2 FQNEAQ. After removal of 5 bases from V and 6 bases from J, the junction contained 3 bases not matched to a gene. The CDR3 consists of 14 residues. The CDR3 loop reads CASSRTGPNSPLHF. The CDR3 DNA reads as TGTGCCAGCAGCCGGACAGGGCCTAATTCACCCCTCCACTTT.

About this clone itself: This same CDR3 is encoded by further DNA sequences in the sample. The chain links TRBV28 to TRBJ1-3; D unclear. V was pared by 1 base and J by 2 bases, with 12 bases between. In germline, CDR1 is MDHEN, CDR2 SYDVKM. The CDR3 length is 16 residues. In DNA form, the CDR3 reads TGTGCCAGCAGTTTATTGTTAGGAGGAGCTGGAAACACCATATATTTT. Its translation is CASSLLLGGAGNTIYF.

This rearrangement joins TRBV5-1 to TRBJ2-2, with D hard to call. Germline V gene data show CDR1 as SGHRS and CDR2 as YFSETQ. V lost 2 bases and J lost 0, with 8 bases in between. The CDR3 covers 15 residues. The chain's CDR3 is CASSLTAANTGELFF. The CDR3 DNA reads as TGCGCCAGCAGCTTAACAGCAGCGAACACCGGGGAGCTGTTTTTT.

The gene calls are TRBV5-1 and TRBJ2-2; a possible D gene is TRBD1 (6 bases). The CDR3 runs 14 residues. The V and J ends lost 4 bases and 5 bases respectively, with 12 bases between them. Germline V CDR1 and CDR2: SGHRS, YFSETQ. The CDR3 sequence is CASSPGQSTGELFF. DNA of the CDR3: TGCGCCAGCAGCCCAGGACAGTCGACCGGGGAGCTGTTTTTT.

The chain carries TRBV28 and TRBJ1-5; TRBD1 is a possible D gene (5 bases). Germline assignment: CDR1 MDHEN and CDR2 SYDVKM. Trimming left V 7 bases short and J 3 bases short, with 16 bases between. The CDR3 covers 15 residues. DNA for the CDR3: TGTGCCAGCATATCATGGGGACTTTACAATCAGCCCCAGCATTTT. It is translated as CASISWGLYNQPQHF.

The gene calls are TRBV28 and TRBJ1-4, with 7 bases identical to TRBD1. Germline CDR1 and CDR2: MDHEN and SYDVKM. Trimming at V came to 7 bases and at J to 0 bases, leaving 11 bases not matched to a gene. This CDR3 has 17 residues. In nucleotides, the CDR3 is TGTGCCAGCACCTCAGGGGGTGCTAGGGCAACTAATGAAAAACTGTTTTTT. This codes for CASTSGGARATNEKLFF.

The rearrangement uses TRBV3-1 (or the pseudogene TRBV3-2) and TRBJ2-1; D is unclear. This CDR3 is 14 amino acids long. Germline V gene lookup returns CDR1 LGHDT and CDR2 YNNKEL (reference sequence). V lost 5 bases and J 0 bases, leaving 8 bases between the germline ends. CDR3 in amino acids: CASSSTRSYNEQFF. DNA for the CDR3: TGTGCCAGCAGCTCCACGCGCTCCTACAATGAGCAGTTCTTC.

The V and J genes are TRBV6-4 and TRBJ2-7, with D possibly TRBD1 on 5 matching bases. This CDR3 has 13 amino acids. V was clipped by 11 bases and J by 3 bases, with 17 bases between them. Germline CDR1 is MRHNA and CDR2 is SNTAGT. The CDR3 region is CARAGWTHYEQYF. DNA for the CDR3: TGTGCCCGAGCAGGGTGGACCCACTACGAGCAGTACTTC.

The chain is built from TRBV3-1 (or the pseudogene TRBV3-2) and TRBJ2-2; 11 nucleotides align to TRBD2. CDR1 LGHDT and CDR2 YNNKEL come from the germline V gene (reference sequence). The CDR3 is 16 amino acids. J was trimmed by 5 bases and V by 2 bases; bases with no gene match: 4. The CDR3 sequence is CASSQSSGGSTGELFF. DNA for the CDR3: TGTGCCAGCAGCCAATCTAGCGGGGGGAGTACCGGGGAGCTGTTTTTT.